The present T cell receptor beta chain was sequenced within a study of cytomegalovirus exposure and HLA in healthy donors (dated by TCRdb to 2015 to 2018). About the full investigation: In an earlier analysis of around 540 of the donors, 250 to 350 Gb of sequence data and 90 million to 130 million unique TCR beta sequences from some 170 million T cells were reported. Roughly 300 gigabases of sequencing data and approximately 93 million unique TCR sequences were included in an early release covering 500 to 750 HLA-typed donors. Of the 350 to 450 genotyped donors, roughly 80% were placed in the genetic ancestry cluster associated with self-reported Caucasian donors. The study was designed to test whether signatures of past pathogen exposure could be identified by cataloging public T cell receptors. Using immunosequencing, the study profiled T cell repertoires from some 670 subjects and related those repertoires to cytomegalovirus serostatus. Besides the first cohort of 666 subjects, a separate validation cohort made up of roughly 120 different subjects was used. The study combined high-throughput TCR immunosequencing, statistical association of individual TCRs with disease status, and machine learning to predict cytomegalovirus infection status. To study patterns of TCR occurrence, a later analysis re-analyzed previously published TCR beta repertoires from hundreds of donors and added high-resolution HLA genotyping. Rather than drawing on any new phenotypic data, the later analysis identified candidate immune exposures from TCR beta sequences and the way those sequences occurred across donors. An earlier analysis of several hundred of the donors used high-throughput TCR beta sequencing to judge whether each TCR beta V gene segment behaved as functional or pseudogenic. Alongside the repertoire data, information on donor age, sex, ethnicity and CMV serostatus was compiled. A later genetic analysis used genome-wide SNP genotypes for about 55% of the 666 donors, treating that subset as a discovery cohort. All discovery cohort repertoires had been generated using a single sequencing platform. HLA typing covered class I and class II loci at four-digit resolution. Typing coverage varied by locus: about 620-630 donors for A, B, C, DRB1 and DQB1; under 550 for DQA1; about 600 for DPA1; under 490 for DPB1. Because of strong linkage in the cohort, roughly five DR-DQ haplotypes were treated as single units for association and clustering. Among about 360 genotyped donors of the cohort, an average of roughly 240,000 unique TCR beta nucleotide sequences were sequenced per donor, 15% to 20% of them non-productive. Overall study outcomes, separate from this receptor: A later genetic analysis associated a missense DCLRE1C variant with V-gene and J-gene trimming of TCR beta chains, and an independent cohort replicated the association. Most CMV-associated TCR beta chains appeared to be HLA-restricted in a later analysis, and the HLA associations seemed to be driven largely by CMV exposure. Some IMGT-functional V segments, including TRBV6-2 and TRBV6-3, could not be told apart with the 87-base-pair reads, so those segments were excluded. In a later genetic analysis, fewer N-insertions in productive TCRs were reported among donors in an Asian-associated ancestry cluster than the roughly 640-donor mean. In vitro tests confirmed that three of the cytomegalovirus-associated TCR beta chains recognize cytomegalovirus antigens. It was suggested by the authors that the approach could potentially be generalized to other disease states and immunological phenotypes. In a later analysis, several top co-occurrence clusters were reported to appear linked to parvovirus B19, influenza, CMV and Epstein-Barr virus. Roughly uniform sequencing depth across donors was assumed in presence/absence analyses, although this assumption may not hold. For the cohort, immune exposure information was limited to CMV serostatus. In a later analysis, TCR association rates were found to vary across HLA loci, with the most associated TCRs seen for DRB1 alleles and the fewest for HLA-C alleles. In a later analysis, HLA-associated TCR beta chains were found to be more clonally expanded and to have lower generation probabilities than equally common non-associated chains. A further reported finding was that TCR beta sequences accurately predicted the HLA-A and HLA-B alleles for most subjects in the first cohort. When HLA alleles, especially DR and DQ, strongly co-occurred, attributing TCR associations to individual alleles was difficult. An earlier analysis of approximately 530 of the donors showed that most TCR beta V segments appeared in productive rearrangements either about 87% or about 30% of the time, which broadly matched IMGT annotations. The sequencing pipeline was judged likely to have produced a cluster of highly shared sequence variants as a technical artifact. Most TCR sequences were observed very rarely across donors, whereas some public TCRs were present in many individuals. In a later analysis, around 17,000 TCR beta sequences were associated with specific HLA alleles at a false discovery rate of 0.05. Correlated functional status among segregating V segments might reflect linkage disequilibrium, but an unknown experimental factor could not be ruled out. Because counts were too low, seventeen rarely observed V segments, including chromosome 9 orphons, were excluded from the earlier analysis of 587 of the donors. In both the original and validation cohorts, the classifier was reported to diagnose cytomegalovirus status with high specificity and sensitivity. Only TCR beta chains were sequenced in this cohort, and the absence of alpha or paired-chain data limited detectable features. In the study, about 150 TCR beta chains were listed as associated with cytomegalovirus. Because HLA typing was missing for some donors at each locus, association tests included only the typed subset.

Between the V and J ends, shortened by 2 bases and 5 bases respectively, the junction contains 13 bases. The CDR3 spans 15 residues, from the cysteine through the phenylalanine. CDR3 DNA only is kept here, 45 bases in frame from base 1. Taken from the germline V gene, the CDR1 and CDR2 loops are SGHDT and YYEEEE. The cohort comprised fewer than 750 healthy bone marrow donors. Cohort members were all nominally healthy when sampled, although unrecorded immune exposures were likely present. The donor was CMV seropositive and was included in the group of some 290 seropositive cohort members. A peripheral blood sample was collected from each donor, and TCR beta sequencing was performed on peripheral blood mononuclear cells. Genomic DNA was extracted from the blood cell samples with the Qiagen DNeasy Blood Extraction Kit. With regard to this clone: This clone's antigen is unknown. No much larger clone exists at a distance of one base, and base qualities are not known. In the same sample, other DNA sequences code for this CDR3.

The library was built by means of the immunoSEQ multiplex PCR assay. For the multiplex PCR, a mixture combining 60 forward primers for TCR Vbeta segments and 13 reverse primers for TCR Jbeta segments was used. A multiplex PCR assay on genomic DNA amplified the CDR3 region of rearranged TCR beta genes. On the Illumina HiSeq System, the amplified TCR beta libraries were sequenced as 87-base-pair reads. The paper's processing steps were these. Across the 670 or so repertoires, a later analysis counted 78 million or so unique TCR beta chains, 9 million to 14 million of which were shared by at least two donors. A nearest-neighbor algorithm error-corrected the raw reads and collapsed the reads into unique sequences, merging closely related sequences to remove PCR and sequencing errors. CDR3 sequences were aligned to IMGT reference sequences to assign V, D and J gene segments. For a sequence to be retained, a match of at least six nucleotides was required to both a V gene segment and a J gene segment. A rearrangement counted as productive if the CDR3 had no stop codons and remained in frame with V and J, and every other rearrangement counted as non-productive. Following IMGT convention, CDR3 was defined as the stretch from the second conserved V-encoded cysteine to the conserved J-encoded phenylalanine. The earlier analysis of 587 of the donors excluded sequences that lacked an unambiguous match to a single V gene segment. In an earlier analysis of 587 of the donors, a V segment was called functional when productive rearrangements were above 56.7%, and segregating when the standard deviation between donors exceeded 5%. To diagnose cytomegalovirus status from the catalog of TCR beta chain sequences, a statistical classification framework was built. V and J gene assignment, in a later analysis, came from comparing TCR nucleotide sequences with IMGT/GENE-DB human TR gene sequences. Using the TCRdist pipeline, a later analysis assigned CDR3 sequences along with most-parsimonious VDJ recombination scenarios. A later analysis defined each TCR beta chain by its CDR3 amino acid sequence plus V-gene family, and excluded reads lacking a unique V-gene family. A later analysis removed 450 to 600 highly shared, low-generation-probability nucleotide sequences to deal with suspected cross-contamination and a sequencing artifact. In a later analysis, a clonal expansion index was calculated for each public chain from normalized within-repertoire ranks of inferred template counts. Generation probabilities in a later analysis came from a VDJ recombination model fitted to out-of-frame rearrangements, and those results were checked against IGoR. In a later analysis, TCR-TCR, TCR-HLA and TCR-CMV co-occurrence was scored with hypergeometric tests, and a repertoire-size bias correction was applied to TCR pairs. A later analysis estimated false discovery rates by permuting HLA or CMV assignments 20 times. In a later analysis, co-occurring TCRs were grouped using DBSCAN, with TCRdist sequence similarity added in when clustering inside HLA-allele-positive subsets. Repertoires with fewer than 30,000 or more than 120,000 public chains were left out of co-occurrence clustering, as were roughly five repertoires with anomalous nucleotide sharing. Sourced from immuneACCESS, this table was stored by TCRdb with only in-frame sequences that have V and J called. A share of the clones is absent; for the studies checked, an unresolved V gene accounts for under half, and the remainder has no known explanation. The D gene and trimming were derived from the DNA, and the V and J assignments and clone size from that table. The sample table shows about 100,000 clones, and more than 60% are seen once. 4.5% to 5% of the sample belongs to the ten largest clones.

The V and J segments used are TRBV5-6 and TRBJ2-2, with a weak D call of TRBD2 (6 bases match). The material sequenced was PBMCs. This sequence originates from a woman in her late teens or twenties in good health and CMV-seropositive. The DNA sequence is as follows: TGTGCCAGCAGCTTCATGGCGGGGAGGACCGGGGAGCTGTTTTTT. Its protein product is CASSFMAGRTGELFF.